This T cell receptor beta chain is drawn from a study of cytomegalovirus exposure and HLA in healthy donors. The wider study: Among the approximately 380 donors who were genotyped, about 80% fell in the genetic ancestry cluster that is associated with self-reported Caucasian donors.

The CDR3 has 14 residues. CDR1 is LGHNA, CDR2 YNFKEQ, per germline. The V gene lost 5 bases and the J gene lost 4 bases, with 11 bases spanning the gap. Worth noting for this clone: What it binds is unknown.

The study's findings and limits: In vitro data verified three CMV-associated chains as specific for CMV antigens. Available immune exposure information was restricted to CMV serostatus only. The Asian-associated ancestry cluster reportedly had fewer N-insertions than the approximately 610-donor mean in a later analysis.

PCR was performed using 60 Vbeta and 13 Jbeta primers. Here immunoSEQ multiplex PCR was the method, and the copy in TCRdb shows in-frame clones only, minus some. The table includes about 200,000 clones, 82% detected once. The specimen sequenced was PBMCs. This chain joins TRBV4-2 and TRBJ1-4, with a possible D match to TRBD1 (6 bases). The sequence came from a boy aged 2-15 years in good health and CMV-seronegative. CDR3 amino acids: CASSEGGLNEKLFF. In DNA, the CDR3 is TGTGCCAGCAGCGAAGGGGGGCTTAATGAAAAACTGTTTTTT.